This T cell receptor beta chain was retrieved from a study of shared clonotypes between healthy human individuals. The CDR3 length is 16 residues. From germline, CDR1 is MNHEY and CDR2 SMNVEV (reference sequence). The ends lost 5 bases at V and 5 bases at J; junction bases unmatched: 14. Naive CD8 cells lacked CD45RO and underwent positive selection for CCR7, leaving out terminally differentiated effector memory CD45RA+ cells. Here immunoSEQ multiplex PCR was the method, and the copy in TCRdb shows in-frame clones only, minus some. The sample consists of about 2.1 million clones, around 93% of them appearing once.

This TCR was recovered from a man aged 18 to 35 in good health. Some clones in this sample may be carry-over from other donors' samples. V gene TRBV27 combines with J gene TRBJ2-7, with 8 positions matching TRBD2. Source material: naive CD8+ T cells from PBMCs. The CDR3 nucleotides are TGTGCCAGCAGTCCGACCTCCGGACTAGCTCCCCACGAGCAGTACTTC. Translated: CASSPTSGLAPHEQYF.